Presented here are 20 T cell receptor beta chains from one specimen sequenced in a study of identical twins. TCRdb passed the 5' RACE reads through MiXCR, listing each CDR3 protein once. In the table there are around 1.7 million distinct CDR3 sequences, less than 40% of which are singletons. Sequencing input: cord blood. Receptors originate from a newborn girl in good health.

The chain couples TRBV21-1 to TRBJ2-1; the listed D gene, TRBD1, was not tested against the DNA. TRBV21-1 is labeled a pseudogene. The CDR3 runs 16 residues. The CDR3, as DNA: TGTGCCAGCAGCAACCAAGGACATCCCCCAGACAATGAGCAGTTCTTC. Translated: CASSNQGHPPDNEQFF.

The table lists this clonotype with a few counts. The chain recombines TRBV5-1 with TRBJ1-1; the D is unclear. Trimming pared 0 bases from V and 7 bases from J, leaving 13 bases between. Germline lookup yields CDR1 SGHRS and CDR2 YFSETQ. The CDR3 has 14 amino acids. In DNA, the CDR3 is TGCGCCAGCAGCTTGGCCCCCGGGAGAATTGAAGCTTTCTTT. This gives the protein CASSLAPGRIEAFF.

The V gene is TRBV20-1, the J gene TRBJ1-6; 11 positions match TRBD1. Germline V gene data show CDR1 as DFQATT and CDR2 as SNEGSKA (reference sequence). V lost 2 bases and J lost 0; bases outside the gene matches: 6. The length of the CDR3 is 18 residues. Here the CDR3 DNA reads TGCAGTGCTAGACGTGCCGGGACAGGGGGCTCCTATAATTCACCCCTCCACTTT. It encodes CSARRAGTGGSYNSPLHF.

V gene TRBV3-1 combines with J gene TRBJ2-1; 12 nucleotides agree with TRBD2. This CDR3 has 16 amino acids. The ends lost 3 bases at V and 5 bases at J; junction bases unmatched: 5. CDR1 is LGHDT, CDR2 YNNKEL, per germline (reference sequence). Here the CDR3 reads CASSQASGGVDNEQFF. In DNA, the CDR3 is TGTGCCAGCAGCCAGGCTAGCGGGGGGGTTGACAATGAGCAGTTCTTC.

This sequence joins TRBV19 and TRBJ2-7; possibly TRBD1 for D (7 bases). The CDR3 totals 15 residues. V dropped 4 bases and J dropped 3 bases, with 16 bases sitting between them. The germline gives CDR1 LNHDA, CDR2 SQIVND (reference sequence). The CDR3 sequence is CASSTTAGQYYEQYF. For the CDR3, the DNA is TGTGCCAGTAGTACCACGGCGGGACAGTACTACGAGCAGTACTTC.

Only a few counts were recorded for this clonotype. The chain has TRBV5-1 and TRBJ2-5, with D perhaps TRBD1 (6 bases). The CDR3 sequence is 13 residues long. V was pared by 5 bases and J by 7 bases, with 15 bases between. Germline assignment: CDR1 SGHRS and CDR2 YFSETQ. The CDR3: CASSTGREGTQYF. CDR3 nucleotides: TGCGCCAGCAGTACAGGGCGAGAAGGGACCCAGTACTTC.

The chain has TRBV7-9 and TRBJ2-5; D tentatively fits TRBD1 or TRBD2 (6 bases each). Trimming cost V 1 base and J 2 bases, with 14 bases left between them. CDR3 length: 16 amino acids. Germline assignment: CDR1 SEHNR and CDR2 FQNEAQ (reference sequence). The CDR3 sequence is CASSLGPGAIQETQYF. The CDR3 region has the DNA TGTGCCAGCAGCTTAGGACCGGGGGCAATACAAGAGACCCAGTACTTC.

Comments on this clonotype: A much more abundant neighbour one base away suggests this may be a read error. This sequence joins TRBV5-5 and TRBJ2-4, with TRBD2 matching 7 bases. The V gene's germline CDR1 is SGHKS and CDR2 YYEKEE (reference sequence). The CDR3 is 12 residues long. CDR3 DNA: TGTGACAGCAGCTTAGGGACTACGGAGCAGTACTTC. Translated: CDSSLGTTEQYF. Looking up the rest from reference TRBV5-5 and TRBJ2-4 gives the full variable domain: DAGVTQSPTHLIKTRGQQVTLRCSPISGHKSVSWYQQVLGQGPQFIFQYYEKEERGRGNFPDRFSARQFPNYSSELNVNALLLGDSALYLCDSSLGTTEQYFGAGTRLSVL.

The chain joins TRBV12-3 or TRBV12-4 to TRBJ2-5, with 8 bases lining up with TRBD2. J lost 4 bases, V lost 10 bases, and 11 bases had no gene match. The CDR3 covers 14 residues. CDR3 DNA sequence: TGTGCCAACAGCCGTATAGCGGGGCTAGAGACCCAGTACTTC. Its translation is CANSRIAGLETQYF.

This chain's CDR3 is CASSLQAGGRFNEQFF. CDR3 bases: TGTGCCAGCAGCTTACAAGCGGGGGGGCGCTTCAATGAGCAGTTCTTC. This chain links TRBV7-2 with TRBJ2-1, with 10 bases lining up with TRBD2. CDR3 length: 16 residues. V was clipped by 2 bases and J by 6 bases; unmatched bases: 7. CDR1 is SGHTA, CDR2 FQGNSA, per germline.

The chain joins TRBV7-8 to TRBJ1-5; D may be TRBD1 (6 bases). The CDR3 is 15 amino acids. CDR1 is SGHVS, CDR2 FQNEAQ, per germline. V lost 2 bases, J lost 4 bases, and 12 bases lay in between. The CDR3, as DNA: TGTGCCAGCAGCTTACACAGGGCGGGAAATCAGCCCCAGCATTTT. Translated: CASSLHRAGNQPQHF.

A few counts support this clonotype. The chain recombines TRBV2 with TRBJ1-2; D might be TRBD1 (5 bases). Germline CDR1 is SNHLY and CDR2 is FYNNEI. V gave up 8 bases and J gave up 4 bases, with 26 bases separating them. The CDR3 extends over 17 amino acids. In DNA, the CDR3 is TGTGCCAGCTCGAGTGGGGGAACTTTAGGGTTGGTCTATGGCTACACCTTC. It is translated as CASSSGGTLGLVYGYTF.

The chain is built from TRBV10-3 and TRBJ1-2, with D unresolved. CDR1 is ENHRY and CDR2 is SYGVKD in the germline V gene. The CDR3 covers 12 residues. Deletions cut 4 bases from V and 6 bases from J, with 9 bases between. As DNA, the CDR3 is TGTGCCATCAGTGTCCGAGTGGATGGCTACACCTTC. Protein sequence: CAISVRVDGYTF.

This clonotype was seen more than once but under ten times. The chain uses TRBV24-1 and TRBJ2-3; D uncertain. The length of the CDR3 is 13 residues. The germline V gene has CDR1 KGHDR and CDR2 SFDVKD. The V end lost 1 base, the J end lost 3 bases, and 4 bases lay between the germline ends. This CDR3 is CATSDFFTDTQYF. In nucleotides, the CDR3 is TGTGCCACCAGTGATTTTTTTACAGATACGCAGTATTTT.

This chain joins TRBV12-3 or TRBV12-4 and TRBJ1-5; D is undetermined. Trimming stripped 3 bases from V and 4 bases from J, with 13 bases between. This CDR3 has 15 amino acids. The CDR3 protein is CASSLRGVWNQPQHF. The CDR3 DNA reads TGTGCCAGCAGTTTGCGTGGGGTGTGGAATCAGCCCCAGCATTTT.

This clonotype was counted a few times. The chain has TRBV14 and TRBJ2-5, with no clear D. The CDR3 runs to 16 residues. Germline V gives CDR1 SGHDN, CDR2 FVKESK. Trimming cost V 0 bases and J 4 bases, with 15 bases left between them. The CDR3 DNA sequence: TGTGCCAGCAGCCAAGACCCCTATGGAGTTCTAGAGACCCAGTACTTC. Its translation: CASSQDPYGVLETQYF.

V usage is TRBV20-1 and J usage is TRBJ2-3; TRBD2 matches at 8 bases. Germline CDR1 is DFQATT and CDR2 is SNEGSKA (reference sequence). The CDR3 is 19 amino acids. The junction had 23 bases not matched to a gene; V was cut back by 5 bases and J by 4 bases. CDR3 region: CSAGVGSLAGTPGSDTQYF. Written as DNA, the CDR3 is TGCAGTGCTGGAGTGGGGTCCCTAGCGGGTACCCCCGGCTCAGATACGCAGTATTTT.

As DNA, the CDR3 is TGTGCCAGCAGTTTGTGGGGAAAAGTCAATCAGCCCCAGCATTTT. Translating it yields CASSLWGKVNQPQHF. The J gene is TRBJ1-5, the V gene TRBV28; the D is unclear. The CDR3 spans 15 residues. The V gene's germline CDR1 is MDHEN and CDR2 SYDVKM. Trimming left V 3 bases short and J 3 bases short, with 12 bases between.

V gene TRBV7-6 combines with J gene TRBJ1-2; D is possibly TRBD1 (5 bases). Germline V gene data show CDR1 as SGHVS and CDR2 as FNYEAQ. The CDR3 extends over 15 amino acids. With 2 bases removed from V and 4 bases from J, the gap between germline ends came to 14 bases. The CDR3 is CASSLSPGVTYGYTF. DNA of the CDR3: TGTGCCAGCAGCTTAAGCCCGGGGGTCACCTATGGCTACACCTTC.

This chain links TRBV28 with TRBJ1-3, with TRBD1 matching 7 bases. There are 15 residues in the CDR3. CDR1 is MDHEN, CDR2 SYDVKM, per germline. V lost 7 bases and J lost 6; bases outside the gene matches: 12. The CDR3 DNA reads as TGTGCCAGCACCAAAACAGGGGCTCGGGCAAACACCATATATTTT. This encodes CASTKTGARANTIYF. Looking up the rest from reference TRBV28 and TRBJ1-3 gives the full variable domain: DVKVTQSSRYLVKRTGEKVFLECVQDMDHENMFWYRQDPGLGLRLIYFSYDVKMKEKGDIPEGYSVSREKKERFSLILESASTNQTSMYLCASTKTGARANTIYFGEGSWLTVV.